These T cell receptor beta chains were read from a single sample in a study of blood T cell repertoires in COVID-19. Only in-frame clones appear in the TCRdb table, and some are missing; sequencing was by immunoSEQ multiplex PCR. This sample has tens of thousands of clones, with roughly 80% found just once. Sequenced input: peripheral blood. Every receptor here comes from a human donor in a cohort sampled during active COVID-19. Both conserved end residues are trimmed from each CDR3.

v_call	j_call	cdr3_aa
TRBV5-1	TRBJ2-3	ASSLRTTPSTDTQY
TRBV5-1	TRBJ1-1	ASSAGVNTEAF
TRBV7-9	TRBJ2-3	ASSWTGNQFDTQY
TRBV2	TRBJ2-7	ASSPTSGSPYEQY
TRBV19	TRBJ1-5	ASSIRRGGSNQPQH
TRBV19	TRBJ1-4	ASSIDGGALAGGEKLF
TRBV7-6	TRBJ2-2	ASSSLSTGELF
TRBV11-2	TRBJ1-1	ASSFPGITEAF
TRBV2	TRBJ2-1	ASSDPGLADSSYNEQF
TRBV12-3/TRBV12-4	TRBJ1-2	ASSLDRAGGYT
TRBV5-1	TRBJ1-2	ASSPGLTTNYGYT
TRBV3-1/TRBV3-2	TRBJ2-1	ASSQRLGGEQF
TRBV5-1	TRBJ2-7	ASSWAGGDDEQY
TRBV7-9	TRBJ1-2	ASSLATAMGRSYGYT
TRBV27	TRBJ1-1	ASSFRAGGNTEAF
TRBV24-1	TRBJ1-5	ATSDETGGNQPQH
TRBV7-9	TRBJ1-4	ASSSGQTTNEKLF
TRBV5-1	TRBJ1-2	ASSLGQAANYGYT
TRBV25-1	TRBJ2-2	ASRGAATGELF
TRBV5-6	TRBJ2-3	ASSLITSGRPDTQY
TRBV24-1	TRBJ2-7	ATSEDRDSSFYEQY
TRBV10-3	TRBJ1-2	AISETGGSPYGYT
TRBV5-1	TRBJ2-1	ASASGGSYNEQF
TRBV4-2	TRBJ2-6	ASSQDSAGAAGANVLT
TRBV5-1	TRBJ2-3	ASSLEAGGTDTQY
TRBV2	TRBJ2-3	ARGQGTDTQY
TRBV9	TRBJ1-1	ASSVGHQNTEAF
TRBV9	TRBJ1-5	ASSGDRPDQPQH
TRBV5-1	TRBJ2-5	ASSPTAGGLQETQY
TRBV29-1	TRBJ2-1	SGQTSGGARNEQF
TRBV7-9	TRBJ1-2	ASSLQRTGGGDYGYT
TRBV7-9	TRBJ2-7	ASIEDSLGAYEQY
TRBV28	TRBJ1-1	ASSYQSLRDTEAF
TRBV5-1	TRBJ1-1	ASSLQGVGTEAF